This passage covers 17 T cell receptor beta chains from one sample sequenced in a study of blood T cells in healthy people across ages. The use of a sample-barcoded 5' primer and a J-beta primer mix characterized a second PCR of about 7 to 12 cycles. From the 5' RACE reads, TCRdb called clonotypes with MiXCR, one entry per CDR3 protein. The table includes hundreds of thousands of distinct CDR3 sequences, approximately 30% detected once. The specimen was blood. The receptors stem from an elderly woman in good health.

This chain joins TRBV10-3 and TRBJ2-5; TRBD2 aligns across 13 bases. V shed 9 bases and J 2 bases; nucleotides not matched to a gene: 12. The CDR3 totals 17 residues. In germline, CDR1 is ENHRY, CDR2 SYGVKD. CDR3 coding DNA: TGTGCCATACGACCCGGTGGGACTAGCGGGATACAAGAGACCCAGTACTTC. Protein: CAIRPGGTSGIQETQYF.

This clonotype was recorded many times. The chain couples TRBV24-1 to TRBJ2-3, with D tentatively TRBD1 (5 bases). V lost 7 bases, J lost 0 bases, and 7 bases lay in between. Per germline, CDR1 KGHDR and CDR2 SFDVKD. The CDR3 is made up of 13 amino acids. Written as DNA, the CDR3 is TGTGCCACCAGAGACAGTAGCACAGATACGCAGTATTTT. Protein sequence: CATRDSSTDTQYF.

At least ten counts were recorded for this clonotype. The gene calls are TRBV20-1 and TRBJ2-5; TRBD2 matches 8 bases. Germline-derived CDR1 and CDR2 are DFQATT and SNEGSKA (reference sequence). The V gene end was trimmed by 3 bases and the J gene end by 11 bases; junction bases not matched to a gene: 5. The CDR3 has 11 residues. The CDR3 DNA reads TGCAGTGCTAGGTCCGGGGGGGCACAGTACTTC. Amino acid sequence: CSARSGGAQYF.

This clonotype was seen ten or more times. The gene calls are TRBV28 and TRBJ2-7, with D maybe TRBD2 (5 bases). Germline V gives CDR1 MDHEN, CDR2 SYDVKM. Trimming stripped 8 bases from V and 0 bases from J, with 8 bases between. This CDR3 is built from 12 residues. The CDR3 DNA reads TGTGCCAGCCGGGGTTCCTCCTACGAGCAGTACTTC. Protein sequence: CASRGSSYEQYF.

This clonotype has at least ten counts. The chain is built from TRBV7-2 and TRBJ2-7; 9 nucleotides line up with TRBD2. The CDR3 is 16 residues long. After removal of 0 bases from V and 5 bases from J, the junction contained 8 bases not matched to a gene. CDR1 is SGHTA, CDR2 FQGNSA, per germline. The CDR3 sequence is CASSLASSGAGHEQYF. The CDR3 nucleotides are TGTGCCAGCAGCTTAGCGTCTAGCGGGGCGGGCCACGAGCAGTACTTC.

This clonotype was picked up many times. The chain uses TRBV3-1 and TRBJ1-6, with D possibly being TRBD1 (6 bases). Trimming took off 4 bases at V and 6 bases at J, with 13 bases between the two ends. The CDR3 loop spans 15 amino acids. Germline V gene sequence: CDR1 LGHDT, CDR2 YNNKEL (reference sequence). Here the CDR3 DNA reads TGTGCCAGCAGCCCCTTGGTAGGGGGTAATTCACCCCTCCACTTT. It codes for CASSPLVGGNSPLHF.

This clonotype was seen more than once but under ten times. Given a much more abundant clone one base away, this may be a read error. V is TRBV5-1 and J is TRBJ2-5; possibly TRBD1 for D (5 bases). This CDR3 contains 15 residues. Germline V gives CDR1 SGHRS, CDR2 YFSETQ. CDR3 loop: CANSLFQGGEETQYF. CDR3 bases: TGCGCCAACAGCTTGTTCCAGGGTGGGGAAGAGACCCAGTACTTC.

As for this clonotype: A much larger clone sits a single nucleotide away, making a read error possible. This chain links TRBV20-1 with TRBJ2-3, with D perhaps TRBD1 (6 bases). The germline V gene has CDR1 DFQATT and CDR2 SNEGSKA (reference sequence). This CDR3 has 11 amino acids. The ends were cut back, 7 bases at V and 14 bases at J, with 19 bases in the middle. The CDR3 loop is CSVGGLRGAYF. The CDR3 DNA is TGCAGTGTAGGGGGATTGAGAGGAGCGTATTTT.

As concerns this clonotype: Being one base from a much bigger clone, this may be a read error. This chain uses TRBV2 with TRBJ1-1; 8 nucleotides align to TRBD1. The CDR3 is 13 amino acids. Germline loops: CDR1 SNHLY, CDR2 FYNNEI. CDR3 sequence reads: CASSPDRDTETFF. CDR3 in DNA: TGTGCCAGCAGCCCGGACAGGGACACTGAAACTTTCTTT.

Many counts were recorded for this clonotype. This chain connects TRBV7-9 to TRBJ2-3; possible D gene TRBD1, 6 bases. Looked up from germline, CDR1 is SEHNR and CDR2 is FQNEAQ (reference sequence). This CDR3 region has 14 residues. Trimming pared 1 base from V and 4 bases from J, leaving 9 bases between. CDR3 sequence: CASSLVQGADTQYF. The CDR3 coding sequence is TGTGCCAGCAGCTTAGTACAGGGAGCAGATACGCAGTATTTT.

This clonotype was counted between two and nine times. A much larger clone lies a single base off, so this may be a read error. The chain uses TRBV7-3 and TRBJ2-7, with D unclear. The CDR3 extends over 14 amino acids. CDR1 and CDR2 (germline): SGHTA, FQGTGA. Trimming cost V 3 bases and J 7 bases, with 16 bases left between them. The CDR3 DNA follows: TGTGCCAGCAGCTTTGGGGATGGAACCAGTGAGCAGTACTTC. Its translation is CASSFGDGTSEQYF.

This clonotype was recorded only once. The V call is TRBV7-9, the J call TRBJ2-1; D not resolved. V lost 1 base and J 2 bases, leaving 12 bases between the germline ends. Germline CDR1 is SEHNR and CDR2 is FQNEAQ (reference sequence). This CDR3 has 16 residues. The CDR3 protein is CASSLGGTVPYNEQFF. For the CDR3, the DNA is TGTGCCAGCAGCTTAGGAGGCACAGTCCCCTACAATGAGCAGTTCTTC.

A note on this clonotype: This CDR3 is missing its conserved last phenylalanine or tryptophan, likely due to a read error. This chain joins TRBV2 and TRBJ1-2; TRBD1 matches 9 bases. The J segment lost 4 bases and the V segment lost 3 bases, leaving 0 bases of the junction unmatched. The length of the CDR3 is 13 residues. The germline V gene has CDR1 SNHLY and CDR2 FYNNEI. CDR3 in amino acids: CASSEDRGYGYTC. The CDR3, as DNA: TGTGCCAGCAGTGAGGACAGGGGCTATGGCTACACCTGC.

This rearrangement joins TRBV7-9 to TRBJ1-1; no firm D call. V shed 4 bases and J shed 4 bases, with 13 bases lying between them. The CDR3 is 14 residues long. CDR1 and CDR2 from the germline V gene are SEHNR and FQNEAQ (reference sequence). In DNA form, the CDR3 reads TGTGCCAGCAGCTCAGCACGGGTGAGCACTGAAGCTTTCTTT. Protein: CASSSARVSTEAFF. Combining the CDR3 with reference TRBV7-9 and TRBJ1-1 gives the whole variable domain DTGVSQNPRHKITKRGQNVTFRCDPISEHNRLYWYRQTLGQGPEFLTYFQNEAQLEKSRLLSDRFSAERPKGSFSTLEIQRTEQGDSAMYLCASSSARVSTEAFFGQGTRLTVV.

This clonotype was counted ten times or more. In DNA form, the CDR3 reads TGCGCCAGCAGCACATCAGGGTCCACCACTGAAGCTTTCTTT. Translated, it gives CASSTSGSTTEAFF. J is TRBJ1-1 and V is TRBV5-1; tentatively, D is TRBD1 (5 bases). V lost 4 bases and J lost 4, with 14 bases in between. The CDR3 extends over 14 amino acids. Germline V lookup: CDR1 SGHRS, CDR2 YFSETQ.

This clonotype showed up just a few times. J is TRBJ2-3 and V is TRBV7-2; D is uncertain. CDR3 length: 13 residues. Trimming took 7 bases from V and 7 from J, leaving 15 bases between them. Germline V gene lookup returns CDR1 SGHTA and CDR2 FQGNSA. DNA of the CDR3: TGTGCCAGCACCCGAAGAGATATCCATACGCAGTATTTT. Protein: CASTRRDIHTQYF.

This rearrangement joins TRBV4-2 to TRBJ1-5; no clear D. The germline gives CDR1 LGHNA, CDR2 YNFKEQ. V gave up 0 bases and J gave up 0 bases, with 6 bases separating them. The CDR3 extends over 15 amino acids. The CDR3 is CASSQDGHSNQPQHF. CDR3 bases: TGTGCCAGCAGCCAAGATGGGCATAGCAATCAGCCCCAGCATTTT.